The rows below give T cell receptor beta chains drawn from one sample of a study of cytomegalovirus exposure and HLA in healthy donors. Repertoires were generated with immunoSEQ multiplex PCR, while TCRdb's copy carries only in-frame clones and drops some. The sample carries about 93,000 clones, under 85% recorded once. Sequencing input: PBMCs. These receptors came from a woman aged 40 to 50 in good health and CMV-seronegative. CDR3s include the opening cysteine and the closing phenylalanine or tryptophan. The D gene is left open where the match is weak. Clone size is not always given. Where it is, it says once, few, many or a class for expanded clones.

v_call: TRBV18; d_call: TRBD1; j_call: TRBJ1-2; clone_size: -; cdr3_aa: CASSPFLGRGRDYGYTF; cdr3_nt: TGTGCCAGCTCACCATTTTTGGGCAGGGGGCGCGACTATGGCTACACCTTC
v_call: TRBV12-5; d_call: -; j_call: TRBJ1-2; clone_size: -; cdr3_aa: CASGSGVYGDTF; cdr3_nt: TGTGCTAGTGGGTCCGGGGTCTATGGGGACACCTTC
v_call: TRBV13; d_call: TRBD1; j_call: TRBJ1-4; clone_size: -; cdr3_aa: CASSRGQPAGATNEKLFF; cdr3_nt: TGTGCCAGCAGCAGGGGACAGCCGGCTGGGGCAACTAATGAAAAACTGTTTTTT
v_call: TRBV28; d_call: -; j_call: TRBJ2-7; clone_size: medium-sized; cdr3_aa: CASTQGGNEQYF; cdr3_nt: TGTGCCAGCACCCAGGGGGGAAACGAGCAGTACTTC
v_call: TRBV7-7; d_call: TRBD2; j_call: TRBJ2-1; clone_size: -; cdr3_aa: CASSFAGEVNEQFF; cdr3_nt: TGTGCTAGCAGCTTTGCGGGAGAAGTGAATGAGCAGTTCTTC
v_call: TRBV19; d_call: -; j_call: TRBJ2-1; clone_size: -; cdr3_aa: CASSIVGGGGEQFF; cdr3_nt: TGTGCCAGTAGTATAGTCGGAGGTGGCGGTGAGCAGTTCTTC
v_call: TRBV28; d_call: TRBD1; j_call: TRBJ1-1; clone_size: few; cdr3_aa: CASEGGFRGGNEAFF; cdr3_nt: TGTGCCAGCGAGGGGGGCTTTAGAGGGGGCAATGAAGCTTTCTTT
v_call: TRBV28; d_call: -; j_call: TRBJ1-1; clone_size: -; cdr3_aa: CASSLSPGATEAFF; cdr3_nt: TGTGCCAGCAGTTTATCCCCGGGAGCGACTGAAGCTTTCTTT
v_call: TRBV4-1; d_call: -; j_call: TRBJ1-1; clone_size: -; cdr3_aa: CASSQGGGMAEAFF; cdr3_nt: TGCGCCAGCAGCCAAGGGGGGGGGATGGCTGAAGCTTTCTTT
v_call: TRBV6-4; d_call: TRBD1; j_call: TRBJ1-2; clone_size: -; cdr3_aa: CASSDSTGGGYTF; cdr3_nt: TGTGCCAGCAGTGACTCGACAGGGGGCGGCTACACCTTC
v_call: TRBV19; d_call: TRBD1; j_call: TRBJ1-5; clone_size: -; cdr3_aa: CASMTTGSSNQPQHF; cdr3_nt: TGTGCCAGTATGACGACAGGGTCTAGCAATCAGCCCCAGCATTTT
v_call: TRBV2; d_call: TRBD2; j_call: TRBJ2-7; clone_size: -; cdr3_aa: CASSEREPYSYEQYF; cdr3_nt: TGTGCCAGCAGTGAGCGGGAGCCTTACTCCTACGAGCAGTACTTC
v_call: TRBV19; d_call: TRBD1; j_call: TRBJ2-7; clone_size: -; cdr3_aa: CASSARTGLYEQYF; cdr3_nt: TGTGCCAGTAGTGCTCGGACAGGCCTCTACGAGCAGTACTTC
v_call: TRBV6-5; d_call: -; j_call: TRBJ1-5; clone_size: -; cdr3_aa: CASRMTGGNQPQHF; cdr3_nt: TGTGCCAGCAGGATGACGGGGGGTAATCAGCCCCAGCATTTT
v_call: TRBV6-5; d_call: -; j_call: TRBJ1-5; clone_size: -; cdr3_aa: CASSYSKQPNQPQHF; cdr3_nt: TGTGCCAGCAGTTACTCAAAACAGCCTAATCAGCCCCAGCATTTT
v_call: TRBV28; d_call: TRBD2; j_call: TRBJ2-7; clone_size: -; cdr3_aa: CASSLSLAGKNEQYF; cdr3_nt: TGTGCCAGCAGTTTATCACTAGCGGGAAAGAACGAGCAGTACTTC
v_call: TRBV4-2; d_call: TRBD1; j_call: TRBJ2-7; clone_size: -; cdr3_aa: CASSQVGTGNSYEQYF; cdr3_nt: TGTGCCAGCAGCCAAGTTGGGACAGGGAACAGCTACGAGCAGTACTTC
v_call: TRBV5-4; d_call: TRBD1; j_call: TRBJ1-2; clone_size: -; cdr3_aa: CASSLGTGGLYTF; cdr3_nt: TGTGCCAGCAGCTTAGGTACAGGGGGCCTCTACACCTTC
v_call: TRBV6-1; d_call: -; j_call: TRBJ2-2; clone_size: -; cdr3_aa: CASSDHRGTGELFF; cdr3_nt: TGTGCCAGCAGTGACCATCGGGGTACCGGGGAGCTGTTTTTT
v_call: TRBV6-5; d_call: TRBD2; j_call: TRBJ2-7; clone_size: -; cdr3_aa: CASSLAGSEYF; cdr3_nt: TGTGCCAGCAGCCTAGCGGGAAGTGAGTACTTC
v_call: TRBV6-5; d_call: -; j_call: TRBJ1-1; clone_size: -; cdr3_aa: CASRLAAVDHTEAFF; cdr3_nt: TGTGCCAGCAGACTCGCGGCGGTCGACCACACTGAAGCTTTCTTT
v_call: TRBV9; d_call: TRBD1; j_call: TRBJ1-4; clone_size: -; cdr3_aa: CASSLQGATNEKLFF; cdr3_nt: TGTGCCAGCAGCCTACAGGGGGCAACTAATGAAAAACTGTTTTTT
v_call: TRBV2; d_call: TRBD1; j_call: TRBJ1-2; clone_size: few; cdr3_aa: CASSSGTAFGGTF; cdr3_nt: TGTGCCAGCAGTTCCGGGACAGCCTTTGGTGGCACCTTC
v_call: TRBV2; d_call: -; j_call: TRBJ1-5; clone_size: once; cdr3_aa: CASSVGGGQPQHF; cdr3_nt: TGTGCCAGCAGTGTAGGAGGCGGTCAGCCCCAGCATTTT
v_call: TRBV14; d_call: -; j_call: TRBJ2-5; clone_size: once; cdr3_aa: CASSQKGQFQETQYF; cdr3_nt: TGTGCCAGCAGCCAAAAAGGACAGTTCCAAGAGACCCAGTACTTC
v_call: TRBV27; d_call: TRBD1; j_call: TRBJ2-7; clone_size: -; cdr3_aa: CASSNPGQGFPYEQYF; cdr3_nt: TGTGCCAGCAGTAACCCGGGACAGGGTTTCCCCTACGAGCAGTACTTC
v_call: TRBV9; d_call: -; j_call: TRBJ1-4; clone_size: -; cdr3_aa: CASSVGSRRTDEKLFF; cdr3_nt: TGTGCCAGCAGCGTAGGTAGTCGAAGGACAGATGAAAAACTGTTTTTT
v_call: TRBV5-6; d_call: -; j_call: TRBJ1-2; clone_size: -; cdr3_aa: CASSLETRDYTF; cdr3_nt: TGTGCCAGCAGCTTGGAGACGAGGGACTACACCTTC
v_call: TRBV7-9; d_call: TRBD1; j_call: TRBJ1-4; clone_size: -; cdr3_aa: CASSLGTGQEKLFF; cdr3_nt: TGTGCCAGCAGCTTGGGGACAGGCCAAGAAAAACTGTTTTTT
v_call: TRBV4-1; d_call: -; j_call: TRBJ2-5; clone_size: -; cdr3_aa: CASSRLLQETQYF; cdr3_nt: TGCGCCAGCAGCCGACTACTCCAAGAGACCCAGTACTTC
v_call: TRBV2; d_call: -; j_call: TRBJ1-1; clone_size: -; cdr3_aa: CASSGGPTLEAFF; cdr3_nt: TGTGCCAGCAGCGGAGGACCTACCCTTGAAGCTTTCTTT
v_call: TRBV5-4; d_call: -; j_call: TRBJ1-1; clone_size: -; cdr3_aa: CASTPRNSPNTEAFF; cdr3_nt: TGTGCCAGCACCCCAAGGAACAGTCCAAACACTGAAGCTTTCTTT
v_call: TRBV19; d_call: TRBD1; j_call: TRBJ1-1; clone_size: -; cdr3_aa: CATRDRGNTEAFF; cdr3_nt: TGTGCCACGCGGGACAGGGGGAACACTGAAGCTTTCTTT
v_call: TRBV4-3; d_call: TRBD2; j_call: TRBJ2-6; clone_size: -; cdr3_aa: CASSQSPSLGTTGANVLTF; cdr3_nt: TGCGCCAGCAGCCAAAGTCCCTCTCTTGGGACTACTGGGGCCAACGTCCTGACTTTC
v_call: TRBV7-9; d_call: TRBD1; j_call: TRBJ1-5; clone_size: once; cdr3_aa: CASSPQGANNQPQHF; cdr3_nt: TGTGCCAGCAGTCCACAGGGGGCTAACAATCAGCCCCAGCATTTT
v_call: TRBV2; d_call: -; j_call: TRBJ1-1; clone_size: few; cdr3_aa: CASRVRSTEAFF; cdr3_nt: TGTGCCAGCAGGGTCAGGTCCACTGAAGCTTTCTTT
v_call: TRBV2; d_call: TRBD1; j_call: TRBJ1-2; clone_size: -; cdr3_aa: CASSSFTGTGINYGYTF; cdr3_nt: TGTGCCAGCAGTTCATTTACCGGGACAGGGATAAACTATGGCTACACCTTC
v_call: TRBV12-2; d_call: -; j_call: TRBJ1-5; clone_size: once; cdr3_aa: CASRLPRRQGNQPQHF; cdr3_nt: TGTGCAAGTCGCCTCCCCCGGCGGCAGGGAAATCAGCCCCAGCATTTT
v_call: TRBV18; d_call: TRBD1; j_call: TRBJ2-2; clone_size: medium-sized; cdr3_aa: CASLRQGNTGELFF; cdr3_nt: TGTGCCAGCCTTCGACAGGGAAACACCGGGGAGCTGTTTTTT
v_call: TRBV7-8; d_call: -; j_call: TRBJ2-2; clone_size: -; cdr3_aa: CASSSRTFTGELFF; cdr3_nt: TGTGCCAGCAGCTCTCGGACTTTCACCGGGGAGCTGTTTTTT
v_call: TRBV7-2; d_call: -; j_call: TRBJ2-1; clone_size: -; cdr3_aa: CASSLNAGSSYNEQFF; cdr3_nt: TGTGCCAGCAGCTTGAACGCGGGGAGCTCCTACAATGAGCAGTTCTTC
v_call: TRBV27; d_call: TRBD2; j_call: TRBJ2-1; clone_size: -; cdr3_aa: CASSPGWLAGGEQFF; cdr3_nt: TGTGCCAGCAGTCCTGGTTGGCTAGCGGGAGGGGAGCAGTTCTTC
v_call: TRBV21-1; d_call: -; j_call: TRBJ1-1; clone_size: -; cdr3_aa: CASTRQGPRGEAFF; cdr3_nt: TGTGCCAGCACCAGACAGGGTCCGAGGGGTGAAGCTTTCTTT
v_call: TRBV4-3; d_call: -; j_call: TRBJ1-2; clone_size: few; cdr3_aa: CASSQEPGANYGYTF; cdr3_nt: TGCGCCAGCAGCCAAGAACCGGGAGCTAACTATGGCTACACCTTC
v_call: TRBV18; d_call: TRBD1; j_call: TRBJ2-5; clone_size: -; cdr3_aa: CASSSRTGGRETQYF; cdr3_nt: TGTGCCAGCTCATCCCGGACAGGGGGCAGGGAGACCCAGTACTTC
v_call: TRBV7-9; d_call: TRBD1; j_call: TRBJ2-2; clone_size: -; cdr3_aa: CSSSPRNRHRGDTGELFF; cdr3_nt: TGTTCCAGCAGCCCGCGTAATAGACACAGGGGAGACACCGGGGAGCTGTTTTTT
v_call: TRBV7-3; d_call: TRBD2; j_call: TRBJ2-2; clone_size: -; cdr3_aa: CASGRGGNTGELFF; cdr3_nt: TGTGCCAGCGGGAGGGGAGGGAACACCGGGGAGCTGTTTTTT
v_call: TRBV5-5; d_call: -; j_call: TRBJ1-2; clone_size: -; cdr3_aa: CASSTGDYGYTF; cdr3_nt: TGTGCCAGCAGCACAGGAGATTATGGCTACACCTTC
v_call: TRBV19; d_call: TRBD1; j_call: TRBJ1-4; clone_size: -; cdr3_aa: CASSMGQANEKLFF; cdr3_nt: TGTGCCAGTAGTATGGGACAGGCTAATGAAAAACTGTTTTTT
v_call: TRBV4-1; d_call: -; j_call: TRBJ2-5; clone_size: -; cdr3_aa: CASSQVGLQETQYF; cdr3_nt: TGCGCCAGCAGCCAAGTGGGACTTCAAGAGACCCAGTACTTC
v_call: TRBV6-5; d_call: TRBD1; j_call: TRBJ1-5; clone_size: -; cdr3_aa: CASSLGQGASQPQHF; cdr3_nt: TGTGCCAGCAGTCTAGGACAGGGGGCGAGTCAGCCCCAGCATTTT